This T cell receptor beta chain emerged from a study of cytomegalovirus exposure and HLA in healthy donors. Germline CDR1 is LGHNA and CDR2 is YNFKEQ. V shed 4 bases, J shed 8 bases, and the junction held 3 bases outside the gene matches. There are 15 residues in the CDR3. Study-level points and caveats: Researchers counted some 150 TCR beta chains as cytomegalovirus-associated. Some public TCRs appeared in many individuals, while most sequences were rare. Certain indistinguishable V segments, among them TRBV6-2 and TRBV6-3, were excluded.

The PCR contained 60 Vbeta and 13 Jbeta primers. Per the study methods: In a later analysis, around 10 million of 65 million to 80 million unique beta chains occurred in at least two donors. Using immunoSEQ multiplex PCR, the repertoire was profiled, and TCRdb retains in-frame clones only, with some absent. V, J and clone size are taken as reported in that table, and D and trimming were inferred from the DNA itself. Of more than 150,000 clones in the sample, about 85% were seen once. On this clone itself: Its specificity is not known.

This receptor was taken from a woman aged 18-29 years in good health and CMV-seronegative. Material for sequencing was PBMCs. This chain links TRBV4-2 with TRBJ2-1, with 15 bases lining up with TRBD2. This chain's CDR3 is CASSPWTSGGDEQFF. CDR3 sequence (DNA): TGTGCCAGCAGCCCCTGGACTAGCGGGGGGGATGAGCAGTTCTTC.